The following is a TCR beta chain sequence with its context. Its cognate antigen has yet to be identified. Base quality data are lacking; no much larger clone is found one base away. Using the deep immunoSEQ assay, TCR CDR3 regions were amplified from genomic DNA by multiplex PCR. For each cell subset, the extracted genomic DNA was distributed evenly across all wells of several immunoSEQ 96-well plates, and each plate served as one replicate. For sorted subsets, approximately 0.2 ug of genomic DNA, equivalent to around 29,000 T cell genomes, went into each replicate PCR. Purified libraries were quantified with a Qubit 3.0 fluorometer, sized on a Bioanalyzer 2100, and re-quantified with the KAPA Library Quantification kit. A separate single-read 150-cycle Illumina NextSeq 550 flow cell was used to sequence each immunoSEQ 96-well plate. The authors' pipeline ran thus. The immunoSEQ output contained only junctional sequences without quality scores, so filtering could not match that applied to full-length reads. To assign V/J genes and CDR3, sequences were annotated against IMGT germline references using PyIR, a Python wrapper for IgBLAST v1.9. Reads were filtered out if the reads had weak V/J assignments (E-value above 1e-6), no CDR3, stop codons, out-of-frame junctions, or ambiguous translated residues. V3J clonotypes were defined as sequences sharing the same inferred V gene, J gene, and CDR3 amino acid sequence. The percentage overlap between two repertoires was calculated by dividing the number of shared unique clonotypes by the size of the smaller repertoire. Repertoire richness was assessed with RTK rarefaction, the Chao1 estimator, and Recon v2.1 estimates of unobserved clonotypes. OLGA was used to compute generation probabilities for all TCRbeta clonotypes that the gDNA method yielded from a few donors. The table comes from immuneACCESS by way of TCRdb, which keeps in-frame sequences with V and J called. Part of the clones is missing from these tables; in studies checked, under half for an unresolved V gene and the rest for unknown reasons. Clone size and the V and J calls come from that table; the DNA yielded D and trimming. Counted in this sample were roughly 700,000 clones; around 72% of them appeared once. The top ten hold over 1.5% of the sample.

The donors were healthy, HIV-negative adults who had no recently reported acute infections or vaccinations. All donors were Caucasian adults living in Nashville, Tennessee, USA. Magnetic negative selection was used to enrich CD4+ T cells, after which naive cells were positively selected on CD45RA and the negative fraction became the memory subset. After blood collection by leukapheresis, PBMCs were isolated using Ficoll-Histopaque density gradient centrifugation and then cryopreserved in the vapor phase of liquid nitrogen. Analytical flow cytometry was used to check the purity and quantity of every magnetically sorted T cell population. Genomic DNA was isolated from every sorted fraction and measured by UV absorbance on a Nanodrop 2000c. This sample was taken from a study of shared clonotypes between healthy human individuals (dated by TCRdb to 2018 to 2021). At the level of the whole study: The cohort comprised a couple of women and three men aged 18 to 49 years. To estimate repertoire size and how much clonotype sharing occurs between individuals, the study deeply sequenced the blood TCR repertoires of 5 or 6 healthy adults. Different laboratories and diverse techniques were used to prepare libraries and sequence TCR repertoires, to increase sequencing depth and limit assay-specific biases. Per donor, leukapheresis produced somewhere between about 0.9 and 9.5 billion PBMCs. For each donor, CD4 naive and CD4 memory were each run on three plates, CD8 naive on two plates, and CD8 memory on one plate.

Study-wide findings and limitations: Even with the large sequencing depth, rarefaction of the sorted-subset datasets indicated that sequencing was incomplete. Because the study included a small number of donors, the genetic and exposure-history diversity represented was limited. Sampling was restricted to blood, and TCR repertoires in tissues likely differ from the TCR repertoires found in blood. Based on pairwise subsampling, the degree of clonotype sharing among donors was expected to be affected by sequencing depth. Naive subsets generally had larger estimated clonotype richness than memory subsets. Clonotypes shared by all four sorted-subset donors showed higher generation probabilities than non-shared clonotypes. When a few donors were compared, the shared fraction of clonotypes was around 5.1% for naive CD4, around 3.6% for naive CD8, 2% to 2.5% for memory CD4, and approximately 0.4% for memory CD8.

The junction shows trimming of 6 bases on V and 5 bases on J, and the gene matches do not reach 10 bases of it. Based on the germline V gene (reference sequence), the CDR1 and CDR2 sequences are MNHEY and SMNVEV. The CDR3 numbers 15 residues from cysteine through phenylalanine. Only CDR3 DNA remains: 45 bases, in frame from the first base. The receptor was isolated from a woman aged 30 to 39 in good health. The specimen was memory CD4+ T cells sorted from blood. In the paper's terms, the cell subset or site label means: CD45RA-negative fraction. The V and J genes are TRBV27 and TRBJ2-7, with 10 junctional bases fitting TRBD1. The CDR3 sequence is CASRATGTGVNEQYF. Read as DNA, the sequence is TGTGCCAGCAGGGCTACCGGGACAGGGGTTAACGAGCAGTACTTC.